This T cell receptor beta chain comes out of a study of control samples from healthy donors and cancer patients (dated by TCRdb to 2020 to 2022). The library was produced with the immunoSEQ multiplex PCR assay. In its TCRdb copy, this immuneACCESS table keeps in-frame sequences only and misses some clones. Where compared with another copy, unresolved V genes explain less than half of these, and the others have no known cause. This sample gives 70,000 to 100,000 clones in total; 85% to 90% of them show up just once. About 7.4% of the sample comes from the top ten. Concerning this clone itself: No cognate antigen has been identified for it. No base quality information exists; no much larger clone differs at one position.

Its CDR3 holds 15 amino acids, cysteine through phenylalanine. CDR3 DNA is the only sequence kept; it has 45 bases, read in frame from the first base. The germline V gene (reference sequence) sets CDR1 to WNHNN and CDR2 to SYGVQD. V lost 7 bases and J lost 5 bases, and the count of bases not matched to a germline gene is 10. The chain joins TRBV10-1 to TRBJ2-5; the central 10 bases match TRBD2. The sequenced sample consisted of blood. The sequence was obtained from a woman aged 55-75 years in good health. The CDR3 reads CASINSSGGEETQYF. Read as DNA, the sequence is TGCGCCAGCATTAATTCCAGCGGGGGGGAGGAGACCCAGTACTTC.